Below, 26 T cell receptor beta chains from the same sample are listed, as sequenced in a study of cytomegalovirus exposure and HLA in healthy donors. Researchers ran the PCR with 60 Vbeta and 13 Jbeta primers. TCRdb's copy holds only in-frame clones and misses some; the assay was immunoSEQ multiplex PCR. The sample consists of 90,000 to 120,000 clones, roughly 71% of them appearing once. The material sequenced was PBMCs. The receptors were gathered from a middle-aged man in good health and CMV-seropositive.

The chain has TRBV21-1 and TRBJ2-7; the DNA was not compared with TRBD2, the D call given in the table. TRBV21-1 is an annotated pseudogene. This CDR3 is built from 12 residues. In DNA, the CDR3 is TGTGCCACCACTGAGCGGGAGTGGGAGCAGTACGTC. It translates to CATTEREWEQYV.

J is TRBJ2-1 and V is TRBV6-5; the D gene is possibly TRBD2 (6 bases). Germline CDR1 reads MNHEY; CDR2 reads SVGAGI. Trimming cost V 6 bases and J 1 base, with 10 bases left between them. The CDR3 sequence is 14 residues long. The CDR3 region is CASSPSVSYNEQFF. CDR3 sequence (DNA): TGTGCCAGCAGCCCTAGCGTGTCCTACAATGAGCAGTTCTTC.

The rearrangement joins TRBV9 to TRBJ2-6; no definite D call. The germline gives CDR1 SGDLS, CDR2 YYNGEE. The ends were cut back, 4 bases at V and 0 bases at J, with 11 bases in the middle. The CDR3 consists of 16 residues. The CDR3 reads CASSSPGSSGANVLTF. CDR3 sequence (DNA): TGTGCCAGCAGCTCCCCAGGAAGCTCTGGGGCCAACGTCCTGACTTTC.

This clone was counted only a few times. The chain links TRBV6-4 to TRBJ2-5; 7 bases line up with TRBD1. After removal of 4 bases from V and 2 bases from J, the junction contained 10 bases not matched to a gene. From germline, CDR1 is MRHNA and CDR2 SNTAGT. The CDR3 runs 16 residues. CDR3 nucleotides: TGTGCCAGCAGTGTTATGAGACAGGGAAGACAAGAGACCCAGTACTTC. Protein: CASSVMRQGRQETQYF.

The chain recombines TRBV5-1 with TRBJ2-1, with 7 bases that match TRBD1. The germline V gene has CDR1 SGHRS and CDR2 YFSETQ. V lost 2 bases and J lost 3; bases outside the gene matches: 8. The CDR3 is made up of 16 amino acids. Here the CDR3 DNA reads TGCGCCAGCAGCTTTACCCGACAGGGTATCTACAATGAGCAGTTCTTC. Amino acid sequence: CASSFTRQGIYNEQFF.

The rearrangement links TRBV27 to TRBJ1-5; no clear D gene. The CDR3 sequence is 12 residues long. The V gene's germline CDR1 is MNHEY and CDR2 SMNVEV (reference sequence). Between the trimmed V and J ends, which lost 5 bases and 7 bases, there was a span of 9 bases. CDR3 nucleotides: TGTGCCAGCAGTGGGCGAGGGCAGCCCCAGCATTTT. This codes for CASSGRGQPQHF.

For this clone: Germline and junction disagree at one end, which may indicate a read error. This CDR3 is CASTLGAGNYGYTF. DNA for the CDR3: TGTGCCAGCACCTTAGGGGCAGGGAACTATGGCTACACCTTC. The genes are TRBV7-9 and TRBJ1-2; maybe TRBD1 (5 bases). The CDR3 covers 14 residues. The V gene's germline CDR1 is SEHNR and CDR2 FQNEAQ (reference sequence).

This rearrangement joins TRBV19 to TRBJ1-1, with D hard to call. V was shortened by 5 bases and J by 3 bases, with 10 bases between the two germline ends. The V gene's germline CDR1 is LNHDA and CDR2 SQIVND (reference sequence). The CDR3 has 13 amino acids. The CDR3 DNA follows: TGTGCCAGTAGTTTCAAGGCGGACACTGAAGCTTTCTTT. It translates to CASSFKADTEAFF.

V usage is TRBV5-6 and J usage is TRBJ2-3; D may be TRBD2 (6 bases). CDR1 is SGHDT, CDR2 YYEEEE, per germline. The CDR3 totals 15 residues. Trimming cost V 4 bases and J 2 bases, with 14 bases left between them. In DNA form, the CDR3 reads TGTGCCAGCAGCAGGTGGCTAGCGCCCACAGATACGCAGTATTTT. Translation gives CASSRWLAPTDTQYF.

The chain couples TRBV4-3 to TRBJ2-7; weak D call: TRBD2 (6 bases). The V gene's germline CDR1 is LGHNA and CDR2 YSLEER. Trimming cost V 3 bases and J 7 bases, with 19 bases left between them. The CDR3 extends over 15 amino acids. The CDR3 reads CASSHGQAHAGEQYF. The CDR3 DNA sequence: TGCGCCAGCAGCCATGGCCAGGCCCACGCGGGAGAGCAGTACTTC.

The chain uses TRBV7-9 and TRBJ2-3; 7 positions agree with TRBD2. Germline CDR1 reads SEHNR; CDR2 reads FQNEAQ (reference sequence). This CDR3 has 17 residues. V shed 6 bases, J shed 2 bases, and the junction held 14 bases outside the gene matches. CDR3 sequence reads: CASRGGMAGVVTDTQYF. CDR3 DNA: TGTGCCAGCAGGGGAGGAATGGCGGGAGTCGTCACAGATACGCAGTATTTT. Using reference TRBV7-9 and TRBJ2-3 for the parts outside the CDR3, the full variable domain is DTGVSQNPRHKITKRGQNVTFRCDPISEHNRLYWYRQTLGQGPEFLTYFQNEAQLEKSRLLSDRFSAERPKGSFSTLEIQRTEQGDSAMYLCASRGGMAGVVTDTQYFGPGTRLTVL.

This clone appeared a few times. V gene TRBV21-1 combines with J gene TRBJ2-1; the listed D gene, TRBD2, was not tested against the DNA. TRBV21-1 is deemed a pseudogene. The CDR3 sequence is 15 residues long. The CDR3 DNA is TGTGCCAGCAGCCTCAGGACTAGCGGTCCCAATGAGCAGTTCTTC. As protein: CASSLRTSGPNEQFF.

The chain carries TRBV13 and TRBJ1-1, with D tentatively TRBD1 (6 bases). The V gene's germline CDR1 is PRHDT and CDR2 FYEKMQ (reference sequence). V lost 0 bases and J lost 4, with 12 bases in between. CDR3 length: 15 amino acids. The DNA of the CDR3 is TGTGCCAGCAGCTTAGGATACAGGGAGGGCACTGAAGCTTTCTTT. It codes for CASSLGYREGTEAFF.

This clone was detected only a few times. The junction departs from the called germline gene at one end, perhaps through a read error. The V gene is TRBV4-1, the J gene TRBJ1-5; TRBD1 matches 11 bases. The CDR3 contains 16 residues. Germline V gene data show CDR1 as MGHRA and CDR2 as YSYEKL. CDR3 in amino acids: CASSQLGQGGNQPQNF. CDR3 in DNA: TGCGCCAGCAGCCAATTGGGACAGGGGGGAAATCAGCCCCAGAATTTT.

This rearrangement joins TRBV5-1 to TRBJ2-1, with 7 bases that match TRBD2. The CDR3 spans 16 residues. CDR1 SGHRS and CDR2 YFSETQ come from the germline V gene. The V gene end was trimmed by 0 bases and the J gene end by 0 bases; junction bases not matched to a gene: 3. CDR3 protein: CASSLAAGSSYNEQFF. Here the CDR3 DNA reads TGCGCCAGCAGCTTGGCAGCGGGGAGCTCCTACAATGAGCAGTTCTTC.

This chain joins TRBV7-9 and TRBJ2-6, with D perhaps matching TRBD1 (6 bases). Germline CDR1 is SEHNR and CDR2 is FQNEAQ (reference sequence). The CDR3 sequence is 19 residues long. V was shortened by 5 bases and J by 0 bases, with 20 bases between the two germline ends. The CDR3 bases are TGTGCCAGCAGCGTACTGGGGGACAATCTAAACTCTGGGGCCAACGTCCTGACTTTC. This gives the protein CASSVLGDNLNSGANVLTF.

This chain links TRBV4-1 with TRBJ2-5; 7 bases align to TRBD1. This CDR3 region has 15 residues. Trimming at V came to 0 bases and at J to 2 bases, leaving 3 bases not matched to a gene. CDR1 MGHRA and CDR2 YSYEKL come from the germline V gene. This CDR3 reads CASSQEGRGQETQYF. The CDR3 nucleotides read TGCGCCAGCAGCCAAGAGGGCAGGGGGCAAGAGACCCAGTACTTC.

The chain is built from TRBV6-1 and TRBJ2-5; perhaps TRBD1 as D (5 bases). CDR3 length: 14 residues. Germline CDR1 and CDR2: MNHNS and SASEGT. The V gene lost 0 bases and the J gene lost 7 bases, with 12 bases spanning the gap. The CDR3 sequence is CASSEALGAATQYF. The CDR3 coding sequence is TGTGCCAGCAGTGAAGCTCTAGGGGCGGCGACCCAGTACTTC.

V gene TRBV28 combines with J gene TRBJ1-2; D might be TRBD1 (5 bases). This CDR3 spans 14 amino acids. Germline CDR1 is MDHEN and CDR2 is SYDVKM. Trimming shortened V by 1 base and J by 4 bases, and 10 bases separated the two germline ends. CDR3 sequence (DNA): TGTGCCAGCAGTTTATCGGGGAGGGGCTATGGCTACACCTTC. It encodes CASSLSGRGYGYTF.

A few counts support this clone. The rearrangement links TRBV27 to TRBJ2-7; D perhaps matches TRBD2 (6 bases). Germline V gene sequence: CDR1 MNHEY, CDR2 SMNVEV (reference sequence). The CDR3 totals 15 residues. Between the trimmed V and J ends, which lost 6 bases and 3 bases, there was a span of 18 bases. The CDR3: CASSPVRLADYEQYF. CDR3 bases: TGTGCCAGCAGCCCTGTTCGATTAGCGGACTACGAGCAGTACTTC.

The V gene is TRBV29-1, the J gene TRBJ2-7, with 8 bases that match TRBD2. Germline V gene data show CDR1 as SQVTM and CDR2 as ANQGSEA. V shed 2 bases and J 2 bases; nucleotides not matched to a gene: 5. CDR3 length: 14 residues. This chain's CDR3 is CSVELAGLTYEQYF. The CDR3 coding sequence is TGCAGCGTTGAACTAGCGGGTCTAACCTACGAGCAGTACTTC.

This clone turned up a few times. The chain combines TRBV19 with TRBJ1-1; D is uncertain. Germline CDR1 LNHDA, CDR2 SQIVND (reference sequence). The CDR3 totals 13 residues. Trimming took off 6 bases at V and 2 bases at J, with 10 bases between the two ends. The CDR3 DNA sequence: TGTGCCAGTAGCCGGGATACCAACACTGAAGCTTTCTTT. Encoded protein: CASSRDTNTEAFF.

The chain employs TRBV4-2 and TRBJ1-1; 8 positions agree with TRBD1. The V gene end was trimmed by 4 bases and the J gene end by 6 bases; junction bases not matched to a gene: 7. CDR3 size: 14 residues. Germline V gene data show CDR1 as LGHNA and CDR2 as YNFKEQ. The DNA for the CDR3 is TGTGCCAGCAGCCTGGGGACAGGCAGGCCTGAAGCTTTCTTT. Its protein is CASSLGTGRPEAFF.

The chain joins TRBV6-1 to TRBJ2-2; D is perhaps TRBD1 (6 bases). The V end was cut by 8 bases, the J end by 1 base, with 11 bases between. This CDR3 contains 14 residues. The germline V gene encodes CDR1 MNHNS and CDR2 SASEGT. CDR3 in DNA: TGTGCCAGCGCGACAGGTGGGAACACCGGGGAGCTGTTTTTT. It is translated as CASATGGNTGELFF.

The chain employs TRBV6-5 and TRBJ2-1; 7 bases map to TRBD2. Trimming took 6 bases from V and 7 from J; bases not matched to a gene: 9. The V gene's germline CDR1 is MNHEY and CDR2 SVGAGI. This CDR3 is 14 amino acids long. CDR3 DNA: TGTGCCAGCAGCCAGGGACTGGGAGGGAATGAGCAGTTCTTC. Translated: CASSQGLGGNEQFF.

The V gene is TRBV5-1, the J gene TRBJ1-2; 8 bases are a match to TRBD1. Germline V gives CDR1 SGHRS, CDR2 YFSETQ. Trimming removed 1 base from V and 4 bases from J; junction bases left unmatched: 12. The CDR3 is 17 amino acids. CDR3 nucleotides: TGCGCCAGCAGCTTGCCCTACACCGGACAGGGCTCCTATGGCTACACCTTC. It encodes CASSLPYTGQGSYGYTF. The full variable domain, in which reference TRBV5-1 and TRBJ1-2 provide the parts outside the CDR3, is KAGVTQTPRYLIKTRGQQVTLSCSPISGHRSVSWYQQTPGQGLQFLFEYFSETQRNKGNFPGRFSGRQFSNSRSEMNVSTLELGDSALYLCASSLPYTGQGSYGYTFGSGTRLTVV.